A selection of T cell receptor beta chains follows, all from one sample in a study of T-cell reconstitution after alpha-beta-depleted transplantation in children. MiXCR, run by TCRdb on the PCR reads, gives a single entry per CDR3 protein. The table shows about 240,000 distinct CDR3 sequences, with 25% occurring only once. Sequenced material: PBMCs, taken before TCRalphabeta/CD19-depleted stem cell transplant. These receptors were taken from a girl aged 2-10 years with Fanconi anemia, due to receive a stem cell transplant. CDR3s include the opening cysteine and the closing phenylalanine or tryptophan. Fields, in order: clone size, D gene, CDR3 length, V gene, J gene, CDR3 DNA, CDR3 protein. The D gene is left open where the match is weak. Expanded clones get a size class; other rows say once, few or many, or leave the size out.

clone_size: .; d_call: TRBD1; cdr3_length: 13; v_call: TRBV7-2; j_call: TRBJ2-1; cdr3_nt: TGTGCCAGCAGCTTAGAGCAGGGGGATGAGCAGTTCTTC; cdr3_aa: CASSLEQGDEQFF
clone_size: few; d_call: TRBD2; cdr3_length: 17; v_call: TRBV3-1; j_call: TRBJ2-7; cdr3_nt: TGTGCCAGCAGCCAAGATCCGGCTAGCGGAAATCCCTACGAGCAGTACTTC; cdr3_aa: CASSQDPASGNPYEQYF
clone_size: few; d_call: TRBD2; cdr3_length: 15; v_call: TRBV5-1; j_call: TRBJ2-7; cdr3_nt: TGCGCCAGCAGCCTCACCTTCGGGGGGGTATACGAGCAGTACTTC; cdr3_aa: CASSLTFGGVYEQYF
clone_size: .; d_call: TRBD2; cdr3_length: 11; v_call: TRBV7-8; j_call: TRBJ2-5; cdr3_nt: TGTGCCAGCAGCCGGGGGGAGGCCCAGTACTTC; cdr3_aa: CASSRGEAQYF
clone_size: .; d_call: TRBD1; cdr3_length: 14; v_call: TRBV29-1; j_call: TRBJ1-1; cdr3_nt: TGCAGCGTTGAACAGAGGGACAGGGGGTCTGAAGCTTTCTTT; cdr3_aa: CSVEQRDRGSEAFF
clone_size: many; d_call: TRBD2; cdr3_length: 16; v_call: TRBV6-5; j_call: TRBJ2-3; cdr3_nt: TGTGCCAGCAGTTACGCCGACGGGGGGAGCACAGATACGCAGTATTTT; cdr3_aa: CASSYADGGSTDTQYF
clone_size: .; d_call: .; cdr3_length: 13; v_call: TRBV5-1; j_call: TRBJ1-2; cdr3_nt: TGCGCCAGCAGCGGAGTCCAGGGCTTCGGCTACACCTTC; cdr3_aa: CASSGVQGFGYTF
clone_size: .; d_call: .; cdr3_length: 13; v_call: TRBV7-3; j_call: TRBJ1-1; cdr3_nt: TGTGCCAGCAGCTTAATGGAGAACACTGAAGCTTTCTTT; cdr3_aa: CASSLMENTEAFF
clone_size: .; d_call: TRBD1; cdr3_length: 19; v_call: TRBV28; j_call: TRBJ2-6; cdr3_nt: TGTGCCAGCAGTTTGTATCGGGACAGGGTGTTGCTCGGGGCCAACGTCCTGACTTTC; cdr3_aa: CASSLYRDRVLLGANVLTF
clone_size: many; d_call: TRBD2; cdr3_length: 16; v_call: TRBV29-1; j_call: TRBJ2-3; cdr3_nt: TGCAGCGTTGGGTCCGCGGGAGGGTATGACACAGATACGCAGTATTTT; cdr3_aa: CSVGSAGGYDTDTQYF
clone_size: many; d_call: TRBD1; cdr3_length: 20; v_call: TRBV4-2; j_call: TRBJ2-2; cdr3_nt: TGTGCCAGCAGCCAAGACGTCATTACCGGGACAGGGCCCCTGACCGGGGAGCTGTTTTTT; cdr3_aa: CASSQDVITGTGPLTGELFF
clone_size: .; d_call: TRBD1; cdr3_length: 14; v_call: TRBV20-1; j_call: TRBJ2-7; cdr3_nt: TGCAGTGCTAGGGAGGGACAGGGAACCTACGAGCAGTACTTC; cdr3_aa: CSAREGQGTYEQYF
clone_size: many; d_call: TRBD1; cdr3_length: 12; v_call: TRBV29-1; j_call: TRBJ1-1; cdr3_nt: TGCAGCGTTCAGGGGGCGAGGACTGAAGCTTTCTTT; cdr3_aa: CSVQGARTEAFF
clone_size: few; d_call: TRBD2; cdr3_length: 14; v_call: TRBV12-3/TRBV12-4; j_call: TRBJ2-2; cdr3_nt: TGTGCCAGCAGCATAGCGGGGGGCACCGGGGAGCTGTTTTTT; cdr3_aa: CASSIAGGTGELFF
clone_size: .; d_call: .; cdr3_length: 15; v_call: TRBV11-2; j_call: TRBJ2-5; cdr3_nt: TGTGCCAGCAGCTTAGAGGCCGGGAGTAGAGAGACCCAGTACTTC; cdr3_aa: CASSLEAGSRETQYF
clone_size: many; d_call: .; cdr3_length: 10; v_call: TRBV20-1; j_call: TRBJ2-7; cdr3_nt: TGCAGTATGGGATACAACGAGCAGTACTTC; cdr3_aa: CSMGYNEQYF
clone_size: .; d_call: .; cdr3_length: 18; v_call: TRBV5-1; j_call: TRBJ2-6; cdr3_nt: TGCGCCAGCAGCTTTTTTCGTAACCGGGCCTCTGGGGCCAACGTCCTGACTTTC; cdr3_aa: CASSFFRNRASGANVLTF
clone_size: few; d_call: .; cdr3_length: 10; v_call: TRBV10-2; j_call: TRBJ2-1; cdr3_nt: TGCGCCAGCAGTGAGTTTGAGCAGTTCTTC; cdr3_aa: CASSEFEQFF
clone_size: .; d_call: .; cdr3_length: 14; v_call: TRBV5-1; j_call: TRBJ2-6; cdr3_nt: TGCGCCAGCAGAGGGGCTCCTGGGGCCAACGTCCTGACTTTC; cdr3_aa: CASRGAPGANVLTF
clone_size: .; d_call: .; cdr3_length: 18; v_call: TRBV11-2; j_call: TRBJ2-3; cdr3_nt: TGTGCCAGCAGCTTCCTTAGACGGGACCTACTTAACACAGATACGCAGTATTTT; cdr3_aa: CASSFLRRDLLNTDTQYF
clone_size: .; d_call: TRBD2; cdr3_length: 12; v_call: TRBV29-1; j_call: TRBJ2-3; cdr3_nt: TGCAGCGTTGGGGGGGGAACAGATACGCAGTATTTT; cdr3_aa: CSVGGGTDTQYF
clone_size: many; d_call: .; cdr3_length: 12; v_call: TRBV27; j_call: TRBJ2-7; cdr3_nt: TGTGCCAGCAGTAGGCAGGGCTACGAGCAGTACTTC; cdr3_aa: CASSRQGYEQYF
clone_size: many; d_call: TRBD1; cdr3_length: 15; v_call: TRBV20-1; j_call: TRBJ1-5; cdr3_nt: TGCAGTGCCCGGGGGGGCAGGGGGCCAGGGCAGCCCCAGCATTTT; cdr3_aa: CSARGGRGPGQPQHF
clone_size: .; d_call: .; cdr3_length: 14; v_call: TRBV20-1; j_call: TRBJ2-7; cdr3_nt: TGCAGTGCCACAGACAGCTTCGGAGCCTACGAGCAGTACTTC; cdr3_aa: CSATDSFGAYEQYF
clone_size: .; d_call: TRBD1; cdr3_length: 13; v_call: TRBV20-1; j_call: TRBJ2-7; cdr3_nt: TGCAGTGCTAGAAGTATGAGACAGGGGGCCCAGCACTTC; cdr3_aa: CSARSMRQGAQHF
clone_size: few; d_call: TRBD2; cdr3_length: 14; v_call: TRBV20-1; j_call: TRBJ2-1; cdr3_nt: TGCAGTGCTAGTACCGGGAGGGCGTACAATGAGCAGTTCTTC; cdr3_aa: CSASTGRAYNEQFF
clone_size: many; d_call: .; cdr3_length: 18; v_call: TRBV4-1; j_call: TRBJ1-6; cdr3_nt: TGCGCCAGCAGCCCCGACCCCGGGGGGAGCTCCTATAATTCACCCCTCCACTTT; cdr3_aa: CASSPDPGGSSYNSPLHF
clone_size: many; d_call: TRBD1; cdr3_length: 16; v_call: TRBV6-5; j_call: TRBJ2-7; cdr3_nt: TGTGCCAGCAGCCGGGACAGGGACTGGAGTTCCTACGAGCAGTACTTC; cdr3_aa: CASSRDRDWSSYEQYF
clone_size: .; d_call: .; cdr3_length: 12; v_call: TRBV29-1; j_call: TRBJ2-7; cdr3_nt: TGCAGCGTTGCCTACGGGTTCTACGAGCAGTACTTC; cdr3_aa: CSVAYGFYEQYF
clone_size: many; d_call: TRBD1; cdr3_length: 12; v_call: TRBV29-1; j_call: TRBJ1-2; cdr3_nt: TGCAGCGTTCTCGGGACAGTCTCTGGCTACACCTTC; cdr3_aa: CSVLGTVSGYTF
clone_size: .; d_call: TRBD1; cdr3_length: 12; v_call: TRBV20-1; j_call: TRBJ2-7; cdr3_nt: TGCAGCTTTAAGGGGGCTCCCTACGAGCAGTACTTC; cdr3_aa: CSFKGAPYEQYF
clone_size: few; d_call: .; cdr3_length: 16; v_call: TRBV12-3/TRBV12-4; j_call: TRBJ1-5; cdr3_nt: TGTGCCAGCAGTTCCAGGGTGTCGGGCGGCAATCAGCCCCAGCATTTT; cdr3_aa: CASSSRVSGGNQPQHF
clone_size: many; d_call: TRBD1; cdr3_length: 12; v_call: TRBV29-1; j_call: TRBJ1-2; cdr3_nt: TGCAGCGTCCGGGACAGGGACTATGGCTACACCTTC; cdr3_aa: CSVRDRDYGYTF